This TCR beta chain was sequenced during a study of lymphopenia after photon versus proton radiotherapy. Study-level results: In patients who died, overall survival fell as post-nadir TCR diversity dropped more. Relative stability marked proton patients; photon patients lost diversity and naive cells.

Trimming stripped 5 bases from V and 8 bases from J, with 18 bases between. The CDR3 is 14 amino acids. The germline V gene encodes CDR1 LGHNT and CDR2 FRNRAP. Of note for this clone: Its antigen remains unidentified.

Using immunoSEQ multiplex PCR, the repertoire was profiled, and TCRdb retains in-frame clones only, with some absent. The sample has around 64,000 clones, around 87% seen once. This chain joins TRBV12-5 and TRBJ1-2; D ambiguous. The sequence was collected from a man at least 80 years old with esophageal cancer. The sequenced sample was peripheral blood, obtained from a patient treated with proton-based radiotherapy. CDR3 protein: CASGLLFSTGGYTF. The CDR3 coding sequence is TGTGCTAGTGGTCTACTTTTCAGCACCGGCGGCTACACCTTC. The whole variable domain, filled in from reference TRBV12-5 and TRBJ1-2, reads DARVTQTPRHKVTEMGQEVTMRCQPILGHNTVFWYRQTMMQGLELLAYFRNRAPLDDSGMPKDRFSAEMPDATLATLKIQPSEPRDSAVYFCASGLLFSTGGYTFGSGTRLTVV.